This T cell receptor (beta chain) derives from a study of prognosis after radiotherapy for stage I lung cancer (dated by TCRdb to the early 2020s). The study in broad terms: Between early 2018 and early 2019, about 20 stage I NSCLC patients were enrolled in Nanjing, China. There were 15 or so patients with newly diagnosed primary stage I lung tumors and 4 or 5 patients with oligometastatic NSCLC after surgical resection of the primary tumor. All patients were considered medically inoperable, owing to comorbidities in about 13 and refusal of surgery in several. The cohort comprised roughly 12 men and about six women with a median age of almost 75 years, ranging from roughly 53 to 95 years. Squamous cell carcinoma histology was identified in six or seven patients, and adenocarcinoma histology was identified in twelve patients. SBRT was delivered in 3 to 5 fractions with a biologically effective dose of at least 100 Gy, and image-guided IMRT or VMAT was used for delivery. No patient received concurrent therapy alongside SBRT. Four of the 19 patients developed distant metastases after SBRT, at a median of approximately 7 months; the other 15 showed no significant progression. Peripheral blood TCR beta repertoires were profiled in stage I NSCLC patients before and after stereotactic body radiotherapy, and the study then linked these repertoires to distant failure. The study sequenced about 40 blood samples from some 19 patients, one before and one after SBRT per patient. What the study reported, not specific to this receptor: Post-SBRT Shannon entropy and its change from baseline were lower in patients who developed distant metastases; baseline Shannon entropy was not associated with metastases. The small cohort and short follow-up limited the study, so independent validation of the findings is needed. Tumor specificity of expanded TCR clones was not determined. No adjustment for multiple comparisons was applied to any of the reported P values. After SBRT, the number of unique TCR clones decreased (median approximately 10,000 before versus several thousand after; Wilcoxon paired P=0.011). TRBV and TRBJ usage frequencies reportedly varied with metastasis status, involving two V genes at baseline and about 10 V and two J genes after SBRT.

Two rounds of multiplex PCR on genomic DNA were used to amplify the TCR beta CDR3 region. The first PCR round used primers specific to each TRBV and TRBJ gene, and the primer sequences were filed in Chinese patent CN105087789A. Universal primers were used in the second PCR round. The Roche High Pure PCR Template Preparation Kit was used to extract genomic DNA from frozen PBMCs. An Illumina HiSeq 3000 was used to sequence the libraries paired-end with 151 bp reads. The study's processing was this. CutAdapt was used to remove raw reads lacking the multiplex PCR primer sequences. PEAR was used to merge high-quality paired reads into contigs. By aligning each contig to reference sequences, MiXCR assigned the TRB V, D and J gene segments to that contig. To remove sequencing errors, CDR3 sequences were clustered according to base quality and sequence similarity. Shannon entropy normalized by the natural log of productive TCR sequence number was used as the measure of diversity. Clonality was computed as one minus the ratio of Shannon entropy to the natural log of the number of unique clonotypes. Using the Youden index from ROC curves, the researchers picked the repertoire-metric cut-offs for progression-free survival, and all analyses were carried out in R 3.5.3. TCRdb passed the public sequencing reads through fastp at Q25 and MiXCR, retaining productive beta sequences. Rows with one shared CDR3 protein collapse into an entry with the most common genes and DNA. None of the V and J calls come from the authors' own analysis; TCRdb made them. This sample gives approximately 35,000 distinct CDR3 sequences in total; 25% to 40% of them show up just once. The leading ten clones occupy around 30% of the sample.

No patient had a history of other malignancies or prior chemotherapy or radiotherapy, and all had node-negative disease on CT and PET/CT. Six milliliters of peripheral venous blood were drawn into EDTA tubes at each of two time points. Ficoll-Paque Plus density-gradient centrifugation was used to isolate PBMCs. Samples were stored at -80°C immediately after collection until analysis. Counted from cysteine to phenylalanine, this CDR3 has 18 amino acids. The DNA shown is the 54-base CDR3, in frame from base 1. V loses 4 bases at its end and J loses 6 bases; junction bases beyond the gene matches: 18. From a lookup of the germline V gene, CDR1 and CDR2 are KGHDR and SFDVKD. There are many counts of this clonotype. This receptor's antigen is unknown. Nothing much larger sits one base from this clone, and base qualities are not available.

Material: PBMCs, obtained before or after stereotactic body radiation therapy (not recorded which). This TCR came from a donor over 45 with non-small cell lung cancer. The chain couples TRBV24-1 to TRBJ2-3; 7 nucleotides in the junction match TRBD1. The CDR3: CATSDYGTVGDRKDTQYF. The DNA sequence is TGTGCCACCAGTGACTATGGGACAGTAGGGGACCGTAAGGATACGCAGTATTTT.